The 27 T cell receptor beta chains listed next were all sequenced from one sample in a study of blood T cell repertoires in COVID-19. The table came from immunoSEQ multiplex PCR; TCRdb's copy has only in-frame clones and leaves some out. The data hold 110,000 to 150,000 clones, with 80% observed a single time. Sequencing was performed on peripheral blood. The origin of the receptors is a woman aged 50 to 60 with acute or convalescent COVID-19.

This chain uses TRBV6-5 with TRBJ1-6, with a weak D call TRBD1 (5 bases). CDR1 MNHEY and CDR2 SVGAGI come from the germline V gene. The CDR3 runs 15 residues. Trimming pared 11 bases from V and 1 base from J, leaving 15 bases between. The CDR3 is CAVQDRMSYNSPLHF. CDR3 nucleotide sequence: TGTGCCGTACAGGACCGGATGTCCTATAATTCACCCCTCCACTTT.

V is TRBV6-1 and J is TRBJ1-2; D possibly corresponds to TRBD1 (5 bases). Germline values: CDR1 MNHNS, CDR2 SASEGT. This CDR3 is built from 14 residues. V was trimmed by 0 bases and J by 7 bases, leaving 12 bases between them. The CDR3 region has the DNA TGTGCCAGCAGTGAAGCTTGGGCAACAGGTGGCTACACCTTC. Its translation: CASSEAWATGGYTF.

The chain uses TRBV3-1 (or the pseudogene TRBV3-2) and TRBJ1-2, with D perhaps TRBD1 (6 bases). In germline, CDR1 is LGHDT, CDR2 YNNKEL (reference sequence). This CDR3 has 13 amino acids. The V and J ends lost 4 bases and 6 bases respectively, with 12 bases between them. The CDR3 loop is CASSLGGGDGYTF. DNA for the CDR3: TGTGCCAGCAGCCTGGGTGGGGGCGATGGCTACACCTTC.

This chain connects TRBV5-1 to TRBJ2-7, with a possible D match to TRBD1 (6 bases). CDR3 length equals 14 residues. V was cut by 1 base and J by 2 bases, with 10 bases left in between. Germline CDR1 reads SGHRS; CDR2 reads YFSETQ. CDR3 bases: TGCGCCAGCAGCTTGATGGACAGCGCCTACGAGCAGTACTTC. Amino acid sequence: CASSLMDSAYEQYF.

This chain joins TRBV4-3 and TRBJ2-3; D uncertain. The CDR3 totals 14 residues. V lost 0 bases, J lost 6 bases, and 10 bases lay in between. CDR1 LGHNA and CDR2 YSLEER come from the germline V gene. DNA for the CDR3: TGCGCCAGCAGCCAAGATCCGGGTTCGGATACGCAGTATTTT. Translated, it gives CASSQDPGSDTQYF.

The CDR3 here is CATGSGSGNTIYF. CDR3 DNA: TGTGCCACCGGTTCGGGTTCTGGAAACACCATATATTTT. This sequence joins TRBV2 and TRBJ1-3; D unresolved. The V end lost 10 bases, the J end lost 1 base, and 11 bases lay between the germline ends. This CDR3 contains 13 residues. Germline CDR1 and CDR2: SNHLY and FYNNEI.

This clone has a handful of counts. The chain couples TRBV5-1 to TRBJ2-7; D is possibly TRBD1 (5 bases). This CDR3 is 14 amino acids long. V was pared by 4 bases and J by 5 bases, with 16 bases between. Germline CDR1 SGHRS, CDR2 YFSETQ. In DNA, the CDR3 is TGCGCCAGCAGCCCACAGGTCAGTCTTCACGAGCAGTACTTC. It codes for CASSPQVSLHEQYF.

The chain recombines TRBV11-1 with TRBJ1-1; tentatively, D is TRBD1 (6 bases). The ends were cut back, 1 base at V and 1 base at J, with 10 bases in the middle. Germline V gives CDR1 SGHAT, CDR2 FQDESV (reference sequence). The CDR3 length is 15 residues. CDR3 loop: CASSLGSRGNTEAFF. DNA of the CDR3: TGTGCCAGCAGCTTAGGATCCAGGGGGAACACTGAAGCTTTCTTT. Full variable domain (outside the CDR3, taken from reference TRBV11-1 and TRBJ1-1): EAEVAQSPRYKITEKSQAVAFWCDPISGHATLYWYRQILGQGPELLVQFQDESVVDDSQLPKDRFSAERLKGVDSTLKIQPAELGDSAMYLCASSLGSRGNTEAFFGQGTRLTVV.

J is TRBJ2-2 and V is TRBV15; maybe TRBD2 (6 bases). Trimming left V 1 base short and J 3 bases short, with 18 bases between. Germline CDR1 is LNHNV and CDR2 is YYDKDF (reference sequence). The CDR3 is 18 residues long. CDR3 in amino acids: CATSRGAGRGPDTGELFF. CDR3 nucleotides: TGTGCCACCAGCAGAGGGGCGGGGCGGGGTCCGGACACCGGGGAGCTGTTTTTT.

This rearrangement joins TRBV27 to TRBJ2-5, with D unresolved. In germline, CDR1 is MNHEY, CDR2 SMNVEV (reference sequence). Trimming cost V 2 bases and J 1 base, with 8 bases left between them. This CDR3 has 14 amino acids. As DNA, the CDR3 is TGTGCCAGCAGTTTAGCCCTATCCCAAGAGACCCAGTACTTC. It translates to CASSLALSQETQYF.

The chain combines TRBV5-4 with TRBJ2-1, with 13 bases identical to TRBD2. The germline CDR1 and CDR2 sequences are SGHNT and YYREEE (reference sequence). This CDR3 comprises 15 residues. The V segment lost 4 bases and the J segment 6 bases; nucleotides outside the gene matches: 4. The CDR3 nucleotides are TGTGCCAGCAGCGAGGGACTAGCGGGGTTCAATGAGCAGTTCTTC. Residues: CASSEGLAGFNEQFF.

At least ten counts were recorded for this clone. The rearrangement joins TRBV27 to TRBJ1-2, with no clear D. Germline assignment: CDR1 MNHEY and CDR2 SMNVEV (reference sequence). V lost 5 bases and J lost 6, with 10 bases in between. The CDR3 runs 12 residues. CDR3 nucleotide sequence: TGTGCCAGCAGTGGAGGAGGGAATGGCTACACCTTC. Amino acid sequence: CASSGGGNGYTF.

V is TRBV7-8 and J is TRBJ2-1; a possible D gene is TRBD1 (6 bases). Germline V gene data show CDR1 as SGHVS and CDR2 as FQNEAQ. This CDR3 has 14 amino acids. V was trimmed by 5 bases and J by 7 bases, leaving 15 bases between them. The CDR3 region is CASSLPDRRNEQFF. Here the CDR3 DNA reads TGTGCCAGCAGCCTACCGGACAGAAGGAATGAGCAGTTCTTC.

V gene TRBV3-1 (or the pseudogene TRBV3-2) combines with J gene TRBJ2-1; no clear D. The CDR3 consists of 14 residues. The germline gives CDR1 LGHDT, CDR2 YNNKEL (reference sequence). The ends were cut back, 4 bases at V and 0 bases at J, with 7 bases in the middle. This CDR3 reads CASSPEYSYNEQFF. The CDR3 nucleotides are TGTGCCAGCAGCCCGGAGTACTCCTACAATGAGCAGTTCTTC.

The gene calls are TRBV9 and TRBJ2-5, with 7 bases identical to TRBD2. V gave up 2 bases and J gave up 5 bases; unmatched junction bases: 6. CDR1 and CDR2 (germline): SGDLS, YYNGEE. The CDR3 is 14 amino acids. The CDR3 region has the DNA TGTGCCAGCAGCGTCCAGGGAGGGGCGGAGACCCAGTACTTC. It translates to CASSVQGGAETQYF.

The genes are TRBV21-1 and TRBJ2-7; TRBD2 is the table's D call, not checked against the DNA. TRBV21-1 is a pseudogene locus. The CDR3 is made up of 16 amino acids. CDR3: CASSATSGEAVYEQYF. In nucleotides, the CDR3 is TGTGCCAGCAGCGCGACTAGCGGGGAGGCTGTCTACGAGCAGTACTTC.

The chain uses TRBV5-1 and TRBJ2-5; D possibly corresponds to TRBD1 (6 bases). The CDR3 consists of 15 residues. V lost 2 bases and J lost 5, with 16 bases in between. The germline gives CDR1 SGHRS, CDR2 YFSETQ. The CDR3 DNA reads as TGCGCCAGCAGCTTCTGGGGCAGGGGCGAGGAGACCCAGTACTTC. Protein product: CASSFWGRGEETQYF.

A single count supports this clone. The rearrangement joins TRBV19 to TRBJ1-2; 10 bases align to TRBD1. The CDR3 runs to 12 residues. Trimming at V came to 8 bases and at J to 6 bases, leaving 3 bases not matched to a gene. Germline lookup yields CDR1 LNHDA and CDR2 SQIVND (reference sequence). CDR3 residues: CASGGTGDGYTF. The CDR3 coding sequence is TGTGCCAGTGGAGGGACAGGGGATGGCTACACCTTC. Drawing the rest from reference TRBV19 and TRBJ1-2, the complete variable domain is DGGITQSPKYLFRKEGQNVTLSCEQNLNHDAMYWYRQDPGQGLRLIYYSQIVNDFQKGDIAEGYSVSREKKESFPLTVTSAQKNPTAFYLCASGGTGDGYTFGSGTRLTVV.

The genes are TRBV5-1 and TRBJ1-4; 9 nucleotides line up with TRBD1. The CDR3 runs to 15 residues. Trimming at V came to 4 bases and at J to 7 bases, leaving 8 bases not matched to a gene. CDR1 is SGHRS, CDR2 YFSETQ, per germline. The CDR3, as DNA: TGCGCCAGCAGCGAGGAGACAGGGGGTACTGAAAAACTGTTTTTT. Translating it yields CASSEETGGTEKLFF.

J is TRBJ2-2 and V is TRBV12-3 or TRBV12-4; the D gene is possibly TRBD2 (5 bases). V was shortened by 1 base and J by 6 bases, with 6 bases between the two germline ends. This CDR3 comprises 13 residues. The CDR3 DNA follows: TGTGCCAGCAGTTTAGGAGGGCCCGGGGAGCTGTTTTTT. It yields the protein CASSLGGPGELFF.

The chain is built from TRBV6-2 or TRBV6-3 and TRBJ2-7; tentative D call: TRBD2 (7 bases). The germline V gene has CDR1 MNHEY and CDR2 SVGEGT. V lost 5 bases, J lost 3 bases, and 17 bases lay in between. This CDR3 spans 15 amino acids. In nucleotides, the CDR3 is TGTGCCAGCAGTCATCCAGGGAGGGGGAACTACGAGCAGTACTTC. It codes for CASSHPGRGNYEQYF.

The V call is TRBV3-1 (or the pseudogene TRBV3-2), the J call TRBJ2-1; 9 bases fit TRBD1. The CDR3 consists of 14 residues. CDR1 and CDR2 from the germline V gene are LGHDT and YNNKEL (reference sequence). The trim removed 7 bases at V and 9 bases at J, leaving 10 bases unmatched. The chain's CDR3 is CASTRTGAYGEQFF. CDR3 DNA: TGTGCCAGCACCCGGACAGGGGCGTACGGTGAGCAGTTCTTC.

This clone came up once. As DNA, the CDR3 is TGTGCCAGCAGCTTAGCCCAGGACAGGGGGCACTCACCCCTCCACTTT. Its translation is CASSLAQDRGHSPLHF. V is TRBV13 and J is TRBJ1-6; 11 bases are a match to TRBD1. This CDR3 is 16 amino acids long. The J segment lost 10 bases and the V segment lost 1 base, leaving 6 bases of the junction unmatched. Germline CDR1 is PRHDT and CDR2 is FYEKMQ (reference sequence).

A few counts support this clone. The rearrangement joins TRBV6-5 to TRBJ1-6; D ambiguous. The CDR3 is made up of 14 amino acids. Trimming shortened V by 2 bases and J by 7 bases, and 9 bases separated the two germline ends. The germline V gene has CDR1 MNHEY and CDR2 SVGAGI. The CDR3 DNA sequence: TGTGCCAGCAGTTACGTACAGATCAATTCACCCCTCCACTTT. Its translation: CASSYVQINSPLHF.

Worth noting for this clone: One end of the junction fails to match germline, which may point to a read error. The rearrangement joins TRBV7-2 to TRBJ1-6, with TRBD1 identical over 7 bases. Germline CDR1 is SGHTA and CDR2 is FQGNSA. The CDR3 extends over 19 amino acids. This CDR3 reads CASSLAGTVRSSYNSPLHF. The CDR3 DNA follows: TGTGCCAGCAGCCTAGCGGGGACAGTTAGGAGCTCCTATAATTCACCCCTCCACTTT.

The V call is TRBV2, the J call TRBJ1-4; 9 bases are shared with TRBD1. The CDR3 consists of 14 residues. V gave up 7 bases and J gave up 8 bases; unmatched junction bases: 8. Per the germline V gene, CDR1 is SNHLY and CDR2 is FYNNEI. The CDR3 protein is CASKQGASHEKLFF. As DNA, the CDR3 is TGTGCCAGCAAACAGGGGGCTTCCCACGAAAAACTGTTTTTT.

V and J are TRBV19 and TRBJ1-6; D ambiguous. Germline CDR1 and CDR2: LNHDA and SQIVND (reference sequence). The CDR3 loop spans 12 amino acids. With 5 bases removed from V and 11 bases from J, the gap between germline ends came to 10 bases. CDR3 amino acids: CASSLRDPPLHF. The CDR3 DNA reads TGTGCCAGTAGTCTTCGGGATCCACCCCTCCACTTT.